The 5 T cell receptor beta chains presented below share a single source sample, sequenced in a study of blood T cell repertoires in COVID-19. Using immunoSEQ multiplex PCR, the repertoire was profiled, and TCRdb retains in-frame clones only, with some absent. The table records 470,000 or so clones, 75% to 90% of them present only once. The sequenced sample was peripheral blood. Receptors originate from a human donor in a cohort sampled during active COVID-19.

The rearrangement uses TRBV5-1 and TRBJ1-4; TRBD1 matches at 10 bases. V trimming: 7 bases; J trimming: 8 bases; junction bases outside the gene matches: 5. CDR3 size: 13 residues. Germline V gives CDR1 SGHRS, CDR2 YFSETQ. Written as DNA, the CDR3 is TGCGCCAGCCAGACAGGGGGCGGCGAAAAACTGTTTTTT. Translation: CASQTGGGEKLFF. Complete variable domain (other parts from reference TRBV5-1 and TRBJ1-4): KAGVTQTPRYLIKTRGQQVTLSCSPISGHRSVSWYQQTPGQGLQFLFEYFSETQRNKGNFPGRFSGRQFSNSRSEMNVSTLELGDSALYLCASQTGGGEKLFFGSGTQLSVL.

This sequence joins TRBV28 and TRBJ2-1; possibly TRBD2 for D (6 bases). V was cut by 10 bases and J by 0 bases, with 19 bases left in between. CDR1 and CDR2 (germline): MDHEN, SYDVKM. The CDR3 is made up of 16 amino acids. The CDR3 sequence: CAISQTGLLSYNEQFF. The CDR3 region has the DNA TGTGCCATCAGCCAAACGGGACTGCTCTCCTACAATGAGCAGTTCTTC.

This chain uses TRBV7-8 with TRBJ2-7; 8 bases align to TRBD2. This CDR3 contains 14 residues. The junction had 7 bases not matched to a gene; V was cut back by 4 bases and J by 5 bases. The germline V gene has CDR1 SGHVS and CDR2 FQNEAQ. CDR3 sequence (DNA): TGTGCCAGCAGCTCGACCGGACTAGCCCACGAGCAGTACTTC. Amino acids: CASSSTGLAHEQYF.

The chain joins TRBV6-5 to TRBJ2-7; a possible D gene is TRBD2 (6 bases). Germline CDR1 reads MNHEY; CDR2 reads SVGAGI. CDR3 length: 14 residues. Trimming cost V 10 bases and J 2 bases, with 18 bases left between them. DNA of the CDR3: TGTGCCACCTATAGGGACTCCGGAACCTACGAGCAGTACTTC. Translation: CATYRDSGTYEQYF.

The V gene is TRBV7-9, the J gene TRBJ1-1; maybe TRBD1 (6 bases). CDR1 is SEHNR and CDR2 is FQNEAQ in the germline V gene (reference sequence). CDR3 length: 15 amino acids. V was pared by 4 bases and J by 5 bases, with 17 bases between. In nucleotides, the CDR3 is TGTGCCAGCAGCTCGGCGCCAGGGGCGAGGACTGAAGCTTTCTTT. This gives the protein CASSSAPGARTEAFF.